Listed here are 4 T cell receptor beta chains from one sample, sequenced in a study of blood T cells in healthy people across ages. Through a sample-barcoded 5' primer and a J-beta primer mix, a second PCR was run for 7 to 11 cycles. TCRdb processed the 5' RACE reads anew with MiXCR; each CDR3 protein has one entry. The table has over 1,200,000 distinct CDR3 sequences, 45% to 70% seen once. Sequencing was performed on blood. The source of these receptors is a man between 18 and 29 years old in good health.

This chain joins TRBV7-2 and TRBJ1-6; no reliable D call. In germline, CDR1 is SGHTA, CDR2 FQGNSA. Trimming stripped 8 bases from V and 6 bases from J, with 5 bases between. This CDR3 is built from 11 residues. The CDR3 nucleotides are TGTGCCAGCGGGGTTAATTCACCCCTCCACTTT. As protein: CASGVNSPLHF. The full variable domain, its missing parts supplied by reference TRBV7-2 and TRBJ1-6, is GAGVSQSPSNKVTEKGKDVELRCDPISGHTALYWYRQSLGQGLEFLIYFQGNSAPDKSGLPSDRFSAERTGGSVSTLTIQRTQQEDSAVYLCASGVNSPLHFGNGTRLTVT.

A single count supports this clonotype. The CDR3 nucleotides are TGTGCCATCAGTGTAAGGGGGTCCTACGAGCAGTACTTC. It codes for CAISVRGSYEQYF. The chain combines TRBV10-3 with TRBJ2-7; tentatively, D is TRBD1 (6 bases). This CDR3 is built from 13 residues. V was pared by 4 bases and J by 1 base, with 8 bases between. Germline assignment: CDR1 ENHRY and CDR2 SYGVKD.

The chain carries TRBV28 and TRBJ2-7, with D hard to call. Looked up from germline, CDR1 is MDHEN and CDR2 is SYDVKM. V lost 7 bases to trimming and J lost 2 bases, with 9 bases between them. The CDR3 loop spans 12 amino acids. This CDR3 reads CASMSQPYEQYF. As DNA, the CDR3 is TGTGCCAGCATGTCCCAGCCCTACGAGCAGTACTTC.

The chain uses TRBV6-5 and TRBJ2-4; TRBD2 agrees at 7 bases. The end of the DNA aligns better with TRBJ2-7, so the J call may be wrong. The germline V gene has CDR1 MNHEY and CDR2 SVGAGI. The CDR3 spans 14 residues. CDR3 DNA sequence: TGTGCCAGCAGTTACACCAGGGAGGGCGGCGAGCAGTACTTC. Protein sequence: CASSYTREGGEQYF.